The 21 T cell receptor beta chains given below trace back to one sample, sequenced in a study of long-term antiretroviral therapy in people with HIV. This was the immunoSEQ v3.0 assay at survey level. Only in-frame clones appear in the TCRdb table, and some are missing; sequencing was by immunoSEQ multiplex PCR. The repertoire consists of about 36,000 clones, with roughly 80% occurring once and the leading ten covering around 5.8%. Sequenced here: unsorted PBMCs, sampled 3.4 years after starting antiretroviral therapy. These receptors were collected from a man aged 25-40 years with HIV.

This rearrangement joins TRBV30 to TRBJ1-5; the match to TRBD1 covers 8 bases. CDR1 GTSNPN and CDR2 SVGIG come from the germline V gene (reference sequence). This CDR3 comprises 14 residues. Trimming at V came to 2 bases and at J to 5 bases, leaving 5 bases not matched to a gene. The CDR3 DNA reads TGTGCCTGGAGTATGACAGGGGTTGATCAGCCCCAGCATTTT. Translation: CAWSMTGVDQPQHF.

The V gene is TRBV6-6, the J gene TRBJ2-3; 10 bases line up with TRBD2. The germline CDR1 and CDR2 sequences are MNHNY and SVGAGI (reference sequence). This CDR3 has 15 residues. V shed 1 base and J 6 bases; nucleotides not matched to a gene: 4. The chain's CDR3 is CASSYFASGSDTQYF. CDR3 coding DNA: TGTGCCAGCAGTTACTTTGCTAGCGGGAGCGATACGCAGTATTTT.

The rearrangement uses TRBV18 and TRBJ2-2; TRBD2 matches 15 bases. CDR1 and CDR2 from the germline V gene are KGHSH and LQKENI. The CDR3 is made up of 18 amino acids. Losses at the gene ends were 3 bases for V and 7 bases for J; bases not matched to a gene: 9. This chain's CDR3 is CASSPRTSGRASDGELFF. For the CDR3, the DNA is TGTGCCAGCTCACCCCGGACTAGCGGGAGGGCCAGTGACGGGGAGCTGTTTTTT.

The chain is built from TRBV30 and TRBJ2-1, with D hard to call. CDR3 length: 11 residues. Germline V CDR1 and CDR2: GTSNPN, SVGIG (reference sequence). V was pared by 0 bases and J by 6 bases, with 3 bases between. CDR3: CAWSVINEQFF. Here the CDR3 DNA reads TGTGCCTGGAGTGTAATCAATGAGCAGTTCTTC.

The V and J genes are TRBV6-5 and TRBJ2-7, with 11 bases lining up with TRBD1. This CDR3 contains 15 residues. V lost 6 bases and J lost 4; bases outside the gene matches: 8. Germline CDR1 reads MNHEY; CDR2 reads SVGAGI. The CDR3 protein is CASSFWTGGEYEQYF. In DNA, the CDR3 is TGTGCCAGCAGCTTCTGGACAGGGGGCGAGTACGAGCAGTACTTC.

This chain uses TRBV4-3 with TRBJ2-7, with 7 nucleotides matching TRBD1. Germline trimming cut 1 base from V and 2 bases from J; bases unmatched to any gene: 2. The CDR3 is 14 amino acids. Germline V lookup: CDR1 LGHNA, CDR2 YSLEER. In DNA, the CDR3 is TGCGCCAGCAGCCAAGGGGACAGCCCCTACGAGCAGTACTTC. Translating it yields CASSQGDSPYEQYF.

The chain joins TRBV28 to TRBJ1-3; no firm D call. Trimming removed 7 bases at V and 1 base at J, with 11 bases between. The CDR3 consists of 14 residues. Germline CDR1 is MDHEN and CDR2 is SYDVKM. The CDR3 sequence: CASIEWGSGNTIYF. In DNA, the CDR3 is TGTGCCAGCATAGAGTGGGGATCTGGAAACACCATATATTTT.

The chain combines TRBV7-8 with TRBJ2-2; no clear D. This CDR3 region has 15 residues. Trimming took 1 base from V and 2 from J, leaving 8 bases between them. Per germline, CDR1 SGHVS and CDR2 FQNEAQ. CDR3 DNA: TGTGCCAGCAGCTTAGTCCCAGGAAACACCGGGGAGCTGTTTTTT. Encoded protein: CASSLVPGNTGELFF.

This chain uses TRBV4-2 with TRBJ2-3, with 9 positions matching TRBD2. CDR3 length: 18 residues. CDR1 and CDR2 from the germline V gene are LGHNA and YNFKEQ. Losses at the gene ends were 4 bases for V and 0 bases for J; bases not matched to a gene: 11. The CDR3 sequence is CASSRTPGLALSTDTQYF. The CDR3 nucleotides are TGTGCCAGCAGCCGGACACCGGGACTAGCACTGAGCACAGATACGCAGTATTTT.

This rearrangement joins TRBV14 to TRBJ2-3; D is perhaps TRBD1 (6 bases). The germline V and J ends were trimmed by 0 bases and 1 base, with 17 bases remaining between them. The CDR3 is made up of 18 amino acids. Per the germline V gene, CDR1 is SGHDN and CDR2 is FVKESK. The CDR3 sequence is CASSQELGRGDGTDTQYF. As DNA, the CDR3 is TGTGCCAGCAGCCAAGAGTTGGGCAGGGGAGACGGCACAGATACGCAGTATTTT.

This rearrangement joins TRBV19 to TRBJ2-2; D possibly matches TRBD1 or TRBD2 (7 bases each). V lost 7 bases to trimming and J lost 4 bases, with 19 bases between them. Germline values: CDR1 LNHDA, CDR2 SQIVND (reference sequence). The CDR3 length is 16 residues. CDR3 sequence (DNA): TGTGCCAGTACCAATCAGGGGGGGCGGTTCACCGGGGAGCTGTTTTTT. Its protein is CASTNQGGRFTGELFF. Supplemented by reference TRBV19 and TRBJ2-2, the full variable domain reads DGGITQSPKYLFRKEGQNVTLSCEQNLNHDAMYWYRQDPGQGLRLIYYSQIVNDFQKGDIAEGYSVSREKKESFPLTVTSAQKNPTAFYLCASTNQGGRFTGELFFGEGSRLTVL.

This clone has just a few counts. The chain couples TRBV9 to TRBJ2-7; D gene uncertain. The CDR3 consists of 14 residues. CDR1 is SGDLS, CDR2 YYNGEE, per germline. V was pared by 3 bases and J by 2 bases, with 12 bases between. The CDR3 coding sequence is TGTGCCAGCAGCGGCGACGGATCTGCCTACGAGCAGTACTTC. Translated: CASSGDGSAYEQYF. Complete variable domain (other parts from reference TRBV9 and TRBJ2-7): DSGVTQTPKHLITATGQRVTLRCSPRSGDLSVYWYQQSLDQGLQFLIQYYNGEERAKGNILERFSAQQFPDLHSELNLSSLELGDSALYFCASSGDGSAYEQYFGPGTRLTVT.

The chain recombines TRBV28 with TRBJ2-3; D ambiguous. Germline V CDR1 and CDR2: MDHEN, SYDVKM. The ends were cut back, 8 bases at V and 2 bases at J, with 11 bases in the middle. This CDR3 has 13 amino acids. In DNA form, the CDR3 reads TGTGCCAGCCGACAAAGGAACACAGATACGCAGTATTTT. Translated, it gives CASRQRNTDTQYF.

This CDR3 is CASSPQGAGELFF. The CDR3 DNA sequence: TGTGCCAGCTCACCACAGGGGGCCGGGGAGCTGTTTTTT. The chain carries TRBV18 and TRBJ2-2; tentative D call: TRBD1 (6 bases). Trimming took off 1 base at V and 6 bases at J, with 6 bases between the two ends. The CDR3 is 13 residues long. The V gene's germline CDR1 is KGHSH and CDR2 LQKENI.

The rearrangement links TRBV2 to TRBJ2-2, with 11 bases lining up with TRBD2. The germline CDR1 and CDR2 sequences are SNHLY and FYNNEI. V shed 4 bases and J 6 bases; nucleotides not matched to a gene: 7. The CDR3 contains 16 residues. The CDR3 region is CASSAVLAGASGELFF. For the CDR3, the DNA is TGTGCCAGCAGTGCTGTACTAGCGGGAGCCTCCGGGGAGCTGTTTTTT.

The chain combines TRBV27 with TRBJ2-7; unclear D gene. The ends were cut back, 4 bases at V and 0 bases at J, with 1 base in the middle. Germline V gene lookup returns CDR1 MNHEY and CDR2 SMNVEV (reference sequence). The CDR3 length is 11 residues. As DNA, the CDR3 is TGTGCCAGCAGTTACTCCTACGAGCAGTACTTC. Its translation is CASSYSYEQYF.

V and J are TRBV28 and TRBJ1-2, with D unresolved. The V and J ends lost 5 bases and 1 base respectively, with 14 bases between them. This CDR3 is 15 amino acids long. Looked up from germline, CDR1 is MDHEN and CDR2 is SYDVKM. CDR3 loop: CASSGVDMGNYGYTF. The CDR3 region has the DNA TGTGCCAGCAGTGGCGTTGATATGGGTAACTATGGCTACACCTTC.

The V gene is TRBV27, the J gene TRBJ2-1; tentative D call: TRBD2 (6 bases). V lost 5 bases to trimming and J lost 10 bases, with 15 bases between them. This CDR3 is built from 13 residues. Germline-derived CDR1 and CDR2 are MNHEY and SMNVEV (reference sequence). DNA of the CDR3: TGTGCCAGCAGTCCGGCGGGGATAAGGGAGCAGTTCTTC. This encodes CASSPAGIREQFF.

The chain has TRBV7-8 and TRBJ2-7; D is possibly TRBD1 (5 bases). The CDR3 consists of 15 residues. V lost 1 base to trimming and J lost 4 bases, with 14 bases between them. Germline CDR1 reads SGHVS; CDR2 reads FQNEAQ. CDR3 sequence: CASSLVWAGPYEQYF. In DNA, the CDR3 is TGTGCCAGCAGCTTAGTTTGGGCAGGGCCGTACGAGCAGTACTTC.

The chain uses TRBV30 and TRBJ2-7; maybe TRBD1 (6 bases). Trimming pared 0 bases from V and 3 bases from J, leaving 15 bases between. Germline V gene data show CDR1 as GTSNPN and CDR2 as SVGIG (reference sequence). This CDR3 has 15 amino acids. The CDR3 sequence is CAWSVTGTKVYEQYF. The CDR3 nucleotides are TGTGCCTGGAGTGTCACCGGGACAAAGGTCTACGAGCAGTACTTC.

The chain links TRBV2 to TRBJ1-5, with a weak D call TRBD1 (5 bases). The CDR3 is 16 residues long. The germline V and J ends were trimmed by 1 base and 0 bases, with 10 bases remaining between them. Germline lookup yields CDR1 SNHLY and CDR2 FYNNEI. The CDR3 region is CASSEETAYSNQPQHF. For the CDR3, the DNA is TGTGCCAGCAGTGAAGAGACAGCTTATAGCAATCAGCCCCAGCATTTT.